This T cell receptor beta chain emerged from a study of shared clonotypes between healthy human individuals. Study context: Participating donors consisted of a couple of women and a few men aged 18 to 49. General study points: The study generally estimated greater richness for naive than memory subsets.

Germline CDR1 and CDR2: SGHRS and YFSETQ. J was trimmed by 6 bases and V by 0 bases; bases with no gene match: 6. The CDR3 is 15 amino acids. Every contributor of samples was a Caucasian grown-up residing in Nashville, Tennessee. This clone was picked up one time. Its antigen is undetermined. Using immunoSEQ multiplex PCR, the repertoire was profiled, and TCRdb retains in-frame clones only, with some absent. The repertoire holds about 2,500,000 clones, around nine tenths seen once, with 0.13% to 0.15% in the top ten. The chain couples TRBV5-1 to TRBJ1-2; 9 nucleotides agree with TRBD1. This clonotype originated in a man aged 18-30 years in good health. Sequenced sample: naive CD4+ T cells sorted from blood. Subset in this sample: CD45RA+ positively selected. CDR3 region: CASSLEGQGLHGYTF. The CDR3, as DNA: TGCGCCAGCAGCTTGGAAGGACAGGGGTTGCATGGCTACACCTTC.